This is a list of T cell receptor beta chains from one sample in a study of blood T cell repertoires in COVID-19. Produced via immunoSEQ multiplex PCR; TCRdb's table is partial and in-frame only. The data hold around 700,000 clones, with just under 90% observed a single time. Sequenced sample: peripheral blood. The receptors derive from a woman under 30 with acute or convalescent COVID-19. The conserved cysteine and the conserved F or W are not part of the CDR3 here.

CDR3 | J | V
ASSRRGEGEAF | TRBJ1-1 | TRBV3-1/TRBV3-2
ASSMIGGANTGELF | TRBJ2-2 | TRBV19
AWSPGGGRDTQY | TRBJ2-3 | TRBV30
ASSFWGVAYNEQF | TRBJ2-1 | TRBV27
ASSFLQPQGGEKLF | TRBJ1-4 | TRBV5-5
ASSLRGGLSSPLH | TRBJ1-6 | TRBV5-6
ASSQGLTTTDGYT | TRBJ1-2 | TRBV14
SVVGRRGGGTEAF | TRBJ1-1 | TRBV29-1
ASSLRTSGYMDAGELF | TRBJ2-2 | TRBV7-6
ASSEIRGGTDTQY | TRBJ2-3 | TRBV6-1
ASSGGTSEEQF | TRBJ2-1 | TRBV2
ASSYGDRTYEQY | TRBJ2-7 | TRBV27
ASSPTGMPQY | TRBJ2-5 | TRBV11-2
ATSDRGGTEAF | TRBJ1-1 | TRBV24-1
ATRDGRGTEAF | TRBJ1-1 | TRBV6-5
ASSPGTGYAYGYT | TRBJ1-2 | TRBV7-2
ASSLVRVTRTGLYEQY | TRBJ2-7 | TRBV11-2
ASSNWGQICRYGYT | TRBJ1-2 | TRBV21-1
ASSILPWDRGKGYGYT | TRBJ1-2 | TRBV19
ASITSTGKDYGYT | TRBJ1-2 | TRBV2
ASSVVPQNNEQF | TRBJ2-1 | TRBV9
ASSQRTAGELF | TRBJ2-2 | TRBV27
ATSRTGNTEAF | TRBJ1-1 | TRBV15
ASSLFRRGSTEAF | TRBJ1-1 | TRBV28
ASSPTGVGNTIY | TRBJ1-3 | TRBV5-1
ASSLDPNTEEQY | TRBJ2-7 | TRBV5-4
ASSLGSSGQPQH | TRBJ1-5 | TRBV19
ASSDPGQGWNEQF | TRBJ2-1 | TRBV25-1